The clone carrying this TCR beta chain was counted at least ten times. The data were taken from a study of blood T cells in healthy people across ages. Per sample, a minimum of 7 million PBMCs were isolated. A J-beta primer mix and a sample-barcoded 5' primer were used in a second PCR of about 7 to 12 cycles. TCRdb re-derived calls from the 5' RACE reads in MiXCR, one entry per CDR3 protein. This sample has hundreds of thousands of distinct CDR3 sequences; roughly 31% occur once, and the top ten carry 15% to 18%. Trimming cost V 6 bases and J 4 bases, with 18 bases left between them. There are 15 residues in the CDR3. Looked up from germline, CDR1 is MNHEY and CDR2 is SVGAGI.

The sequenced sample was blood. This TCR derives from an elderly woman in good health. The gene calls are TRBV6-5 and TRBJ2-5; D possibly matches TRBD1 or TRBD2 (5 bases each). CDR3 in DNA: TGTGCCAGCAGCCCCCTCCGGGGAAGGGGAGAGACCCAGTACTTC. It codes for CASSPLRGRGETQYF.